The following is a T cell receptor (beta chain) sequence with its context. The sample belongs to a study of blood T cell repertoires in COVID-19. On the study more broadly: Whether acute or convalescent, the COVID-19 samples came from the United States, Italy and Spain. Sources were T cells, B-cell-depleted T cells, or PBMCs; the material itself was cDNA or gDNA.

Germline V gives CDR1 MNHEY, CDR2 SVGEGT. V was cut by 5 bases and J by 6 bases, with 17 bases left in between. The CDR3 contains 15 residues. Original data processing: Reference gene primer amplification gave nucleated cell count estimates. Assay used: immunoSEQ multiplex PCR; TCRdb lists only in-frame clones, some missing. D and trimming come from the DNA, and the V and J calls and clone size come from that table. The sample carries about 44,000 clones, more than 90% recorded once. It was during active infection that Seattle patients were enrolled and then longitudinally followed. The J gene is TRBJ1-5, the V gene TRBV6-2 or TRBV6-3, with D maybe TRBD1 (5 bases). The TCR sequence derives from a man in his forties or fifties with COVID-19, enrolled during active disease. Sequencing was performed on peripheral blood. Here the CDR3 DNA reads TGTGCCAGCAGTGACACCAGGGACGGGAGTCAGCCCCAGCATTTT. Its protein product is CASSDTRDGSQPQHF.